This T cell receptor beta chain was sequenced for a study of memory CD4+ T cells and cytomegalovirus serostatus. Sequencing was performed with immunoSEQ multiplex PCR; in TCRdb, only in-frame clones are kept and a portion is missing. The profile shows 40,000 to 55,000 clones, more than 70% of them singletons. This clone was detected only a few times. This CDR3 is also generated by other DNA sequences in the sample. The sort gate was single viable CD3+CD4+CD8-CD45RO+ cells for memory CD4+ T cells. This TCR was sampled from an adult in good health and CMV-seropositive. The sequencing input was memory CD4+ T cells from blood.

Here the CDR3 DNA reads TGTGCCAGCAGACAGGGGGTAGGAAATCAGCCCCAGCATTTT. As protein: CASRQGVGNQPQHF. The V and J genes are TRBV6-5 and TRBJ1-5; the match to TRBD1 covers 8 bases. Germline trimming cut 6 bases from V and 4 bases from J; bases unmatched to any gene: 5. This CDR3 is built from 14 residues. Per germline, CDR1 MNHEY and CDR2 SVGAGI.